This TCR beta chain was sequenced in a study of CD8 T cells in Susac syndrome. Across the whole study: Each patient with Susac syndrome, at the time of blood draw, was therapy-naive, on corticosteroids, or on intravenous immunoglobulin alone. Overall study results and limits: The Susac syndrome CD4+ T cell repertoires displayed no clonal expansion.

V was trimmed by 2 bases and J by 5 bases, leaving 20 bases between them. The CDR3 sequence is 17 residues long. Germline CDR1 reads LGHNA; CDR2 reads YSLEER. Random hexamers were used to reverse transcribe 0.5 to 1 ug of RNA. Amplification of TCR beta CDR3 across 54 Vbeta and 13 Jbeta was performed with immunoSEQ multiplex PCR. TCRdb re-derived calls from the immunoSEQ multiplex PCR reads in MiXCR, one entry per CDR3 protein. This table has 150,000 to 180,000 distinct CDR3 sequences, approximately 95% appearing once. Negative isolation was used for CD8+ and CD4+ T cells and FACS enrichment for TEMRA cells. In regard to this clonotype: Its antigen is not identified.

This receptor was taken from a human donor with Susac syndrome. Specimen: CD4+ T cells from PBMCs. This chain uses TRBV4-3 with TRBJ2-3; TRBD2 is a possible D gene (7 bases). The DNA of the CDR3 is TGCGCCAGCAGCCAATCCCTGGGGGGGGCTAACGGAGATACGCAGTATTTT. As protein: CASSQSLGGANGDTQYF.